The T cell receptor beta chain under discussion was sequenced for a study of monozygotic twins with inflammatory bowel disease. TCRdb reprocessed the 5' RACE reads, keeping one entry per CDR3 protein, no DNA. This sample contains approximately 150,000 distinct CDR3 sequences. CDR1 SGHVS and CDR2 FQNEAQ come from the germline V gene. The CDR3 is 13 residues long. This chain joins TRBV7-8 and TRBJ1-2; the TCRdb D gene call, TRBD1, has no DNA to confirm it. The sequenced sample consisted of blood. This clonotype was obtained from a human donor with ulcerative colitis or Crohn's disease, or a healthy co-twin of an affected twin (not recorded which). The CDR3 region is CASSLVRGGGYTF.